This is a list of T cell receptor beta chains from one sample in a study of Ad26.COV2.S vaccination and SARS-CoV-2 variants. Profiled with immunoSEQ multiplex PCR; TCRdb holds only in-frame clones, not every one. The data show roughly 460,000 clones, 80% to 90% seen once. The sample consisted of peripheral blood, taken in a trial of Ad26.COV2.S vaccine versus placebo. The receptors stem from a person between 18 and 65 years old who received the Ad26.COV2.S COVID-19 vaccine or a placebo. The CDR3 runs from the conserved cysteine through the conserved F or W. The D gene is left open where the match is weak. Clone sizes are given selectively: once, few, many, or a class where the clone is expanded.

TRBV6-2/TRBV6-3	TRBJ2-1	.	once	TGTGCCAGCATCCCCTCCCGGGCGAAGAGAGACAATGAGCAGTTCTTC	CASIPSRAKRDNEQFF
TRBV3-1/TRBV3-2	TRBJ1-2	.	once	TGTGCCAGCAGCCAAGATAGGGGATGGGGCTACACCTTC	CASSQDRGWGYTF
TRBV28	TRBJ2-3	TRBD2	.	TGTGCCAGCAGTCCGCTAGCGGGAGTCTTCACAGATACGCAGTATTTT	CASSPLAGVFTDTQYF
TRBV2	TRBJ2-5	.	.	TGTGCCAGCTCGGATGTAGCGGTGAACCAAGAGACCCAGTACTTC	CASSDVAVNQETQYF
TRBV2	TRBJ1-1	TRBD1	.	TGTGCCAGCAGTGAAAGGACAGGGATTGGCGCTTTCTTT	CASSERTGIGAFF
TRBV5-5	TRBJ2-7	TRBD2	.	TGTGCCAGCAGCTTGGCGGGAGGTTCTTGGGGCTACGAGCAGTACTTC	CASSLAGGSWGYEQYF
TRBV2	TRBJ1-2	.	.	TGTGCCAGCAGTGATAGGACTCGGGGCTATGGCTACACCTTC	CASSDRTRGYGYTF
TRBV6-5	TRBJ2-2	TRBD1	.	TGTGCCAGCAGTTACCGGGACAGGGGGCGCGGGGAGCTGTTTTTT	CASSYRDRGRGELFF
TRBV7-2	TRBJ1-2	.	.	TGTGCCAGCAGCTCGGGGAGCTCCTTCTATGGCTACACCTTC	CASSSGSSFYGYTF
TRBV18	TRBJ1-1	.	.	TGTGCCAGCTCACGGAGGGGCGGGAACACTGAAGCTTTCTTT	CASSRRGGNTEAFF
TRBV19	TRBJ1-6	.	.	TGTGCCAGTAGTCGCGGAGAATATAATTCACCCCTCCACTTT	CASSRGEYNSPLHF
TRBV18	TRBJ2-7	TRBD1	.	TGTGCCAGCTCACCACAGCCTGGACAGGGGGCTGACTATAACGAGCAGTACTTC	CASSPQPGQGADYNEQYF
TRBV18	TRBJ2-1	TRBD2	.	TGTGCCAGCTCACCTCGGACTAGCGGGAACGAGCAGTTCTTC	CASSPRTSGNEQFF
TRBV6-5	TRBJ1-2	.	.	TGTGCCAGCAGTTACATCCGGGGACACCTCTATGGCTACACCTTC	CASSYIRGHLYGYTF
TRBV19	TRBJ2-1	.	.	TGTGCCAGTAAAGACTGGACCTACAATGAGCAGTTCTTC	CASKDWTYNEQFF
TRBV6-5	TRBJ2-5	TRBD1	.	TGTGCCAGCGGCAGGGGGATGGAGACCCAGTACTTC	CASGRGMETQYF
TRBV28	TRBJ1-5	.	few	TGTGCCAGCAGTTTAAGACAGTTCAATCAGCCCCAGCATTTT	CASSLRQFNQPQHF
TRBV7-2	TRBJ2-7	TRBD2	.	TGTGCCAGCAGCTTACACGGGGGGAGGTCCTACGAGCAGTACTTC	CASSLHGGRSYEQYF
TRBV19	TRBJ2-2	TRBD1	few	TGTGCCAGTAGTATTGGATGGGACAGGGTCACCGGGGAGCTGTTTTTT	CASSIGWDRVTGELFF
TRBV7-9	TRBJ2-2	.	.	TGTGCCAGCATCGAGTGGTTAAACACCGGGGAGCTGTTTTTT	CASIEWLNTGELFF
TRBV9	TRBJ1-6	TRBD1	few	TGTGCCAGCTCCGGGACAGGGGACCTTTTATCACCCCTCCACTTT	CASSGTGDLLSPLHF
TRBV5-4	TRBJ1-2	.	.	TGTGCCAGCAGCTTGGCCGGGATCATGCGGGCCAACTACACCTTC	CASSLAGIMRANYTF
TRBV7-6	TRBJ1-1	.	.	TGTGCCAGCAGCTTATATGCGGGGAGAGAAGCTTTCTTT	CASSLYAGREAFF
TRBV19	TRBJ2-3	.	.	TGTGCCAGTAGTTCTACCACAGATACGCAGTATTTT	CASSSTTDTQYF
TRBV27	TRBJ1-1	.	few	TGTGCCAGCAGTTTGCTGATGAACACTGAAGCTTTCTTT	CASSLLMNTEAFF
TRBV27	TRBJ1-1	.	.	TGTGCCAGCTCGTCTCGGGTGAAAGGGACTGAAGCTTTCTTT	CASSSRVKGTEAFF
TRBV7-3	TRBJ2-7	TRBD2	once	TGTGCCAGCAGCATCACTAGCGGGGGGGCCTACGAGCAGTACTTC	CASSITSGGAYEQYF
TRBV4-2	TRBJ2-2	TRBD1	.	TGTGCCAGCAGCCGCCTGCCCGGGACAGGGGGCCTTACGATCGCCGGGGAGCTGTTTTTT	CASSRLPGTGGLTIAGELFF
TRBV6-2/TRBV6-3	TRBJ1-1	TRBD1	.	TGTGCCAGCAGTCCAATACAGGGGTTCACTGAAGCTTTCTTT	CASSPIQGFTEAFF
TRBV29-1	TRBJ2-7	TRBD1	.	TGCAGCGGGCGGGACAGGGATTGGGACGAGCAGTACTTC	CSGRDRDWDEQYF
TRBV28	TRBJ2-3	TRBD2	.	TGTGCCAGCAGGCACAGAAGCGGGAGGGGGAGGGTCACAGATACGCAGTATTTT	CASRHRSGRGRVTDTQYF
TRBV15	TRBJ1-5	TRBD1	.	TGTGCCACCAGCAGAGCAGGGACAGGGGGCAATCAGCCCCAGCATTTT	CATSRAGTGGNQPQHF
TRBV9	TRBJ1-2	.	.	TGTGCCAGCAGCCTTGGACAGCCATATGGCTACACCTTC	CASSLGQPYGYTF
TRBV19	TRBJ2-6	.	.	TGTGCCAGTTCCGTAGCTGGGGCCAACGTCCTGACTTTC	CASSVAGANVLTF
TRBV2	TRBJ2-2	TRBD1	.	TGTGCCAGCAGTCAGGGGGCCGGGGAGCTGTTTTTT	CASSQGAGELFF
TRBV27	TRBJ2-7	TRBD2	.	TGTGCCAGCAGCGAGCGGGAGACGGGTTCCTACGAGCAGTACTTC	CASSERETGSYEQYF
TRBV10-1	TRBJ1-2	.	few	TGCGCCAGCAGTGGAACAGGGCGCCAGGGCTATGGCTACACCTTC	CASSGTGRQGYGYTF
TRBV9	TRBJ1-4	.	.	TGTGCCAGCAGCCCAAGCGGGACATCTAATGAAAAACTGTTTTTT	CASSPSGTSNEKLFF
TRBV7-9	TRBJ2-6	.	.	TGTGCCAGCAGCGCAGGGTCCTCCTCTGGGGCCAACGTCCTGACTTTC	CASSAGSSSGANVLTF
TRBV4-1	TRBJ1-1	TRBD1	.	TGCGCCAGCAGCCGTATACAGGGGAGGTACACTGAAGCTTTCTTT	CASSRIQGRYTEAFF
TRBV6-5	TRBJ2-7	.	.	TGTGCCAGCAGCCATAAAGTCTACGAGCAGTACTTC	CASSHKVYEQYF
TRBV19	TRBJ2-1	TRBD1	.	TGTGCCACCCTCGCCCGCGGGACAGGGTTGAATGAGCAGTTCTTC	CATLARGTGLNEQFF
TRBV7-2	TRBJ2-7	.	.	TGTGCCAGCAGCTCGACACAGGGTGTCGGCGAGCAGTACTTC	CASSSTQGVGEQYF
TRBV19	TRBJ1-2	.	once	TGTGCCAGTAGTCCCCAGACAGAGAACTATGGCTACACCTTC	CASSPQTENYGYTF
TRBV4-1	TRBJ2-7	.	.	TGCGCCAGCAGCCAAGAAAGGTCAGGGAGCGAGCAGTACTTC	CASSQERSGSEQYF
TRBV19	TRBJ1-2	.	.	TGTGCCAGTAGTACAAGCCCGGACCGAAATTTCAATGGCTACACCTTC	CASSTSPDRNFNGYTF
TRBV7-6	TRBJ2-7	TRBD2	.	TGTGCCAGCAGCTTAGATGGGACTAGCGGTTACGAGCAGTACTTC	CASSLDGTSGYEQYF
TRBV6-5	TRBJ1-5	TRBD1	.	TGTGCCAGCAGTTACAAGGGGGCCGCCAATCAGCCCCAGCATTTT	CASSYKGAANQPQHF
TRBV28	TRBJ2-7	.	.	TGTGCCAGCATCGAAGGGGGGGGGACCTACGAGCAGTACTTC	CASIEGGGTYEQYF
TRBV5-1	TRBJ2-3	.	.	TGCGCCAGCAGTAGGAAGGGCTCCACAGATACGCAGTATTTT	CASSRKGSTDTQYF
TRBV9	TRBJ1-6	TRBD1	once	TGTGCCAGCAGCACTAGTTCTCACCCGGGACAGAGTTCACCCCTCCACTTT	CASSTSSHPGQSSPLHF
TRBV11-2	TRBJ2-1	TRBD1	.	TGTGCCAGCAGCTTAGCTGCAGGGGGCCCGGAGTTACGCTACAATGAGCAGTTCTTC	CASSLAAGGPELRYNEQFF
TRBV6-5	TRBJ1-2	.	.	TGTGCCAGCAGTTACTCCGTGGCAGGGGTGGGCTATGGCTACACCTTC	CASSYSVAGVGYGYTF